The 6 T cell receptor beta chains listed next were all sequenced from one sample in a study of naive and memory T cell subsets. Both TRBC1 and TRBC2 were covered by a beta constant-region primer of two equimolar oligonucleotides. The ligated cDNA underwent four PCR rounds using SP2 and nested alpha and beta constant-region primers. TCRdb independently ran MiXCR on the UMI-ligation and nested PCR reads; one entry per CDR3 protein. The sample has roughly 3,000 distinct CDR3 sequences; roughly 5% are singletons. The sequencing input was CD4+ TEMRA cells from blood. Described subset: effector memory re-expressing CD45RA, CD45RA+ CD27-. These receptors all come from a human donor in good health.

The CDR3 coding sequence is TGTGCCAGCACCGCCCGGGGCAGGCGGGAAAATGAGCAGTTCTTC. Its translation: CASTARGRRENEQFF. The chain uses TRBV27 and TRBJ2-1, with D tentatively TRBD2 (6 bases). Trimming shortened V by 7 bases and J by 7 bases, and 20 bases separated the two germline ends. The CDR3 is made up of 15 amino acids. The germline CDR1 and CDR2 sequences are MNHEY and SMNVEV (reference sequence).

This clonotype is classed as large. The V call is TRBV27, the J call TRBJ2-7, with 8 bases fitting TRBD2. V trimming: 5 bases; J trimming: 3 bases; junction bases outside the gene matches: 15. The germline CDR1 and CDR2 sequences are MNHEY and SMNVEV (reference sequence). The CDR3 runs to 17 residues. The CDR3 loop reads CASSPLSGSSTFYEQYF. The CDR3 nucleotides are TGTGCCAGCAGTCCTCTCAGCGGGAGTTCGACATTCTACGAGCAGTACTTC.

This clonotype is judged medium-sized. The chain is built from TRBV5-1 and TRBJ1-1; D possibly corresponds to TRBD1 (6 bases). Per germline, CDR1 SGHRS and CDR2 YFSETQ. This CDR3 has 14 residues. V gave up 4 bases and J gave up 2 bases, with 12 bases separating them. CDR3 loop: CASSGGAGNTEAFF. DNA for the CDR3: TGCGCCAGCAGCGGGGGGGCTGGAAACACTGAAGCTTTCTTT.

This clonotype was observed many times. In nucleotides, the CDR3 is TGTGCCAGCAGTCCCTCCGAGCCTGGTCTAGCGGGAGTAGCCAGCCACGAGCAGTACTTC. It encodes CASSPSEPGLAGVASHEQYF. V gene TRBV25-1 combines with J gene TRBJ2-7; TRBD2 matches 10 bases. Germline V lookup: CDR1 MGHDK, CDR2 SYGVNS. The CDR3 runs to 20 residues. The ends lost 5 bases at V and 5 bases at J; junction bases unmatched: 24.

There are many counts of this clonotype. The chain joins TRBV19 to TRBJ2-3; TRBD1 might be the D (6 bases). Germline loops: CDR1 LNHDA, CDR2 SQIVND (reference sequence). The CDR3 sequence is 13 residues long. V gave up 7 bases and J gave up 2 bases, with 10 bases separating them. CDR3 DNA: TGTGCCAGTAACAGGGAACCCACAGATACGCAGTATTTT. As protein: CASNREPTDTQYF.

This clonotype was detected only a few times. The chain is built from TRBV19 and TRBJ2-1; D might be TRBD2 (5 bases). Trimming pared 7 bases from V and 0 bases from J, leaving 19 bases between. CDR1 LNHDA and CDR2 SQIVND come from the germline V gene (reference sequence). The CDR3 is 17 amino acids. This chain's CDR3 is CASKGTRLPGSYNEQFF. In DNA form, the CDR3 reads TGTGCCAGTAAAGGCACACGACTACCAGGCTCCTACAATGAGCAGTTCTTC.